Sequencing of this TCR beta chain was carried out in a study of beta chain features in type 1 diabetes (dated by TCRdb to the late 2010s). For the wider study: Patients and healthy donors did not differ in mean age, gender distribution, total cell number or subset yield. Naive and central memory subsets were obtained from all 30 or so donors, but regulatory and stem cell-like memory subsets were isolated from only 8 patients and roughly 8 healthy donors. In the study, TCRB repertoires of sorted circulating CD4+ T cell subsets from recently diagnosed type 1 diabetes patients were compared with those of matched healthy donors. A total of some 100,000,000 sorted cells were examined across all samples, and the number of cells per subset was strongly correlated with RNA yield. What the research found in general, with its limitations: Shorter templates might be favored by PCR, yet because patient and control samples were amplified and corrected together, any such skew would affect both groups equally. HLA sub-analyses involved small numbers of individuals, so any influence of HLA type on TCRB rearrangement remained unresolved. At VDJ recombination sites, patients with type 1 diabetes made fewer insertions and deleted more nucleotides, a pattern implying thymic rearrangement abnormalities. Because cDNA was sequenced instead of genomic DNA, activated cells with high expression could be over-represented, although the groups did not differ in activation or CD3 levels. The naive, central memory and regulatory TCRB repertoires appeared to resemble one another more closely among patients than among healthy donors. A moderate but significant shortening of TCRB CDR3 length was observed in type 1 diabetes patients in all four CD4+ subsets.

A single peripheral blood draw of approximately 100 mL on average was collected from each donor into heparinised tubes. A BD FACSAria II and a panel including CD45RO, CCR7, CD25, CD127, CD95 and CD27 were used to sort naive, central memory, regulatory and stem cell-like memory CD4+ T cells. A purity above 98% was achieved for all sorted populations. PBMCs were separated immediately by Lymphoprep density gradient centrifugation and were stained directly, without being cultured. To minimize batch effects, samples were stained and sorted in pairs, one healthy donor with one patient per experiment. CDR1 and CDR2 are drawn from the germline V gene (reference sequence): MNHNY, SVGAGI. V trim: 5 bases; J trim: 6 bases; unmatched bases: 7. The CDR3, from cysteine to phenylalanine, totals 14 residues. The CDR3 DNA has 42 bases and is translated from base 1. The table lists this clone with a few counts. Its antigen is unknown. No quality values exist for individual bases; no much larger clone is one base distant.

All of the isolated RNA was reverse transcribed with the High Capacity cDNA Reverse Transcription Kit, so expressed TCRB transcripts were sequenced. Naive, central memory and regulatory T cell samples underwent deep immunoSEQ sequencing, averaging about 3.57 million total reads per sample. Sorted cells were lysed in RLT buffer and RNA was extracted with DNase-treated RNeasy Micro or Mini kits, depending on cell number. Each cell subset was processed separately to prevent cross-contamination, with patient and healthy donor samples processed together. The immunoSEQ multiplex PCR was used to amplify TCRB sequences from cDNA, yielding 87-bp fragments that span the CDR3 region. The amplicons were sequenced using the Illumina HiSeq platform. Processing in the source paper ran as follows. Synthetic template baselines were used to correct PCR bias computationally, reads within Hamming distance 2 were collapsed, and singletons that could not be merged were discarded. Reads were aligned to IMGT to assign V, D and J genes, CDR3 length, and insertions or deletions at six rearrangement sites. Within each subset, clonotype counts were normalized to the number of sorted cells before true diversity and Gini coefficients were calculated with the tcR R package. Repertoire sharing was quantified using the overlap coefficient calculated on TCRB nucleotide sequences. Out-of-frame TCRB sequences from naive cells were analyzed as a proxy for the pre-selection repertoire. As stored in TCRdb, this immuneACCESS dataset retains in-frame rearrangements with V and J assigned. A fraction of the clones does not appear; measured against another copy, unresolved V genes explain less than half of the discrepancy, and the remainder lacks a known reason. That table furnishes V, J and clone size, whereas the DNA furnished D and trimming. Recorded for this sample are hundreds of thousands of clones; 15% to 17% of them occurred a single time. The ten largest clones capture about 0.093% of the sample.

The rearrangement joined TRBV6-6 to TRBJ2-7, and 10 bases in between align with TRBD1. The sequenced sample was naive CD4+ T cells from blood. The cell subset or site tag for this specimen amounts to: true naive CD4+ T cells. This TCR came from a man between 18 and 35 years old in good health. The DNA sequence reads TGTGCCAGCAGTCCCTCGGGACAGGGGTCCGAGCAGTACTTC. Its protein product is CASSPSGQGSEQYF.